Below are 5 T cell receptor beta chains sequenced from a single sample in a study of blood T cell repertoires in COVID-19. TCRdb's table, derived via immunoSEQ multiplex PCR, lists solely in-frame clones and lacks some. Here the sample spans 90,000 to 120,000 clones, around 79% being singletons. Material: peripheral blood. The receptors originated from a man aged 65-85 years with active or convalescent COVID-19.

The chain uses TRBV19 and TRBJ2-1; 9 bases match TRBD1. Trimming at V came to 5 bases and at J to 7 bases, leaving 9 bases not matched to a gene. The CDR3 has 15 residues. Germline V gene data show CDR1 as LNHDA and CDR2 as SQIVND (reference sequence). The CDR3: CASSPPGQGTNEQFF. Here the CDR3 DNA reads TGTGCCAGTAGTCCCCCGGGACAGGGAACAAATGAGCAGTTCTTC.

This clone was counted between two and nine times. This chain uses TRBV11-2 with TRBJ1-5, with 7 bases identical to TRBD1. J lost 2 bases, V lost 5 bases, and 6 bases had no gene match. The CDR3 is 15 amino acids. Germline values: CDR1 SGHAT, CDR2 FQNNGV. The CDR3 bases are TGTGCCAGCAGCCAGGGGGATCGAGGCAATCAGCCCCAGCATTTT. Its protein is CASSQGDRGNQPQHF.

V and J are TRBV3-1 (or the pseudogene TRBV3-2) and TRBJ2-7; weak D call: TRBD1 (5 bases). CDR3 length equals 12 residues. V lost 3 bases and J 6 bases, leaving 9 bases between the germline ends. Germline CDR1 reads LGHDT; CDR2 reads YNNKEL (reference sequence). The DNA for the CDR3 is TGTGCCAGCAGCCATGGGGCCGGCGAGCAGTACTTC. This codes for CASSHGAGEQYF.

The chain recombines TRBV5-4 with TRBJ2-3; 10 positions agree with TRBD2. Trimming cost V 0 bases and J 6 bases; bases outside gene matches: 10. From germline, CDR1 is SGHNT and CDR2 YYREEE (reference sequence). The CDR3 contains 17 residues. The CDR3 bases are TGTGCCAGCAGCTTGGACCCCCAAGCGGGGGGGTCGGATACGCAGTATTTT. It translates to CASSLDPQAGGSDTQYF.

The chain has TRBV19 and TRBJ2-3, with 12 bases identical to TRBD2. CDR3 length: 16 amino acids. V lost 5 bases to trimming and J lost 5 bases; unmatched junction nucleotides: 8. Looked up from germline, CDR1 is LNHDA and CDR2 is SQIVND (reference sequence). CDR3 sequence reads: CASSSRTSGIVDTQYF. Here the CDR3 DNA reads TGTGCCAGTAGTTCAAGGACTAGCGGGATTGTAGATACGCAGTATTTT.